This T cell receptor beta chain stems from a study of beta chain features in type 1 diabetes. Whole-study context: Examination covered around 110 million sorted cells spanning all samples.

Expressed TCRB transcripts were sequenced after all isolated RNA was converted to cDNA. TCRdb keeps only in-frame clones here, not all; method: immunoSEQ multiplex PCR. The data contain about 400,000 clones, around 13% of them singletons. This CDR3 has 13 amino acids. Looked up from germline, CDR1 is SNHLY and CDR2 is FYNNEI. Germline trimming cut 6 bases from V and 7 bases from J; bases unmatched to any gene: 6. The sample consisted of naive CD4+ T cells from blood. The chain couples TRBV2 to TRBJ2-7, with 10 bases fitting TRBD2. This clonotype was sampled from a man younger than 30 in good health. CDR3 residues: CASRLAGVLEQYF. DNA for the CDR3: TGTGCCAGCAGGCTAGCGGGAGTGCTTGAGCAGTACTTC.